A single TCR beta chain is shown here with its context. As yet, its antigen is unknown. The record originates from a study of Graves' ophthalmopathy and Graves' hyperthyroidism. Study context: In this cohort's terms, stable hyperthyroidism meant no ophthalmopathy by 18 months of follow-up.

TCR beta CDR3 regions were amplified from RNA transcripts. RT-PCR with HTBI primers came first, then second-round multiplex PCR. From the multiplex PCR reads, TCRdb called clonotypes with MiXCR, one entry per CDR3 protein. Of some 1.1 million distinct CDR3 sequences detected, about 38% appear once; the ten largest clones hold 11%. Enrolled hyperthyroidism patients had a new diagnosis, a duration under 2 months, and an age of 18 to 65. Overall study results and limits: Among expanded thyroid clonotypes above 0.001 frequency, most also occurred in blood.

The CDR3 totals 16 residues. Trimming pared 4 bases from V and 3 bases from J, leaving 17 bases between. The germline CDR1 and CDR2 sequences are SGHTA and FQGNSA. The chain recombines TRBV7-2 with TRBJ2-3, with a tentative D call TRBD1 (5 bases). Sample: peripheral blood or thyroid tissue (not recorded which). The sequence derives from an adult man with Graves' hyperthyroidism. The CDR3 spells CASSSQGASATDTQYF. DNA for the CDR3: TGTGCCAGCAGCTCTCAAGGGGCTTCGGCGACAGATACGCAGTATTTT.